The sequence of this T cell receptor (beta chain) was determined in a study of human T cells and chemical hapten exposure (dated by TCRdb to the early 2020s). Concerning the study at large: For sensitization, 2% DPC in acetone was applied to an approximately 2 cm by approximately 2 cm area of upper inner arm skin. Throughout the approximately 25-week study period, patients were also given weekly therapeutic DPC doses on the scalp. Patch testing on the upper back used Finn chambers containing 0.01% DPC, with scoring done after 6 days according to International Contact Dermatitis Research Group standards. The mostly female patient cohort included alopecia areata with under or over 50% scalp involvement, alopecia totalis and alopecia universalis. Libraries were pooled for sequencing, and per-sample TCR yields varied mainly because of small differences in library volumes within the pool. In alopecia patients, the study followed how the peripheral blood TCR repertoire changed in vivo over primary and secondary sensitization to diphenylcyclopropenone (DPC), a hapten. Blood samples were taken from patients before sensitization (week 0) and at 2, 6 and about 24 weeks after DPC sensitization. Around 30 alopecia patients provided blood for TCR sequencing at one to four time points (pre-sensitization, 2, 6 and 24 weeks).

From V the trimming removes 7 bases and from J it removes 5 bases, while the gene matches leave 7 bases of the junction unaccounted for. The CDR3 contains 13 residues, cysteine and phenylalanine counted. Of all the DNA, just the CDR3 is kept, 39 bases in frame from base 1. CDR1 SQVTM and CDR2 ANQGSEA were looked up in the germline V gene. General study outcomes and caveats: After repeated subsampling, the strength of the expansion versus patch-test correlation and the threshold at which it became significant changed. DPC sensitization did not change the number of TCRs with a frequency above 1 in 1000, and there was no evidence of changes in global repertoire structure. Expanded TCRs formed significantly more large CDR3 similarity clusters than pre-sensitization or healthy control sets, consistent with antigen-driven responses. The number of PT1 expanded TCRs positively correlated with patch test score, significant at thresholds 8, 16 and 32 but not 4. Alopecia, a presumed autoimmune disease, was present in all patients, so the immune response of the patients might differ from that of healthy individuals.

Comment on this clonotype: Its cognate antigen has yet to be identified. No per-base quality is available; no much larger clone lies one base away.

The library was obtained by RACE. The sample was run on a NextSeq 500. During library preparation, unique molecular identifiers were attached to individual cDNA molecules so that TCRs could be counted in a quantitative, reproducible way. For every blood RNA sample, sequencing covered both the TCR alpha and TCR beta chains. The published analysis was carried out like this. The median number of TCRs per sample was 95,638, ranging from about 23,224 to 690,600. The Decombinator software suite was used to annotate the V, J and CDR3 of the TCR reads. For PS versus PT1 abundance plots, all samples were subsampled to the same number of TCRs (28,000). TCRs were defined as expanded if absent before sensitization and observed at least eight times at the 2-week time point. TCRdb reprocessed the public reads (quality trimming at Q25 with fastp, clone calling with MiXCR) and kept in-frame beta chains. Every CDR3 protein is listed once, alongside the most common genes and DNA of its rows. The V and J calls shown here were made by TCRdb, not taken from the authors' results. The sample data list roughly 100,000 distinct CDR3 sequences, and under 14% of these were observed just once. The ten largest clones represent approximately 3.1% of the sample.

Read against the paper, the sample's time point label means: pre-sensitization, week 0. Per the publication, the treatment or condition label means: therapeutic diphenylcyclopropenone sensitization with weekly scalp DPC. Blood at each patch-test visit was drawn before the patch test was applied. To be eligible, patients had to be aged 18 to 70, diagnosed with alopecia and judged suitable for DPC therapy, while pregnant patients were excluded. Total RNA was extracted from unfractionated whole blood that had been collected in Tempus Blood RNA tubes. Sequencing was performed on whole blood, taken in connection with sensitization to the hapten diphenylcyclopropenone (DPC). The sequence derives from a woman aged 55-70 years with alopecia areata. Some clones in this sample may be carry-over from other donors' samples. The chain was built from TRBV29-1 and TRBJ1-5; 8 middle bases align to TRBD1. The sequenced DNA is TGCAGCGCTCGGACAGGGAGTCATCAGCCCCAGCATTTT. It translates to CSARTGSHQPQHF.